The clone carrying this T cell receptor (beta chain) was observed a few times. Its antigen remains unknown. The junction does not match germline at one end; this may be a read error. This CDR3 is 14 amino acids long. The germline V gene has CDR1 SSHAT and CDR2 FNYEAQ (reference sequence). The whole isolated RNA underwent reverse transcription, so sequencing captured expressed TCRB transcripts. The protocol was immunoSEQ multiplex PCR, while the TCRdb copy is restricted to in-frame clones and leaves out a portion. This table has around 350,000 clones, over 9.5% appearing once. Sorting based on CD45RO/CCR7/CD25/CD127/CD95/CD27 separated CD4+ naive, central memory, regulatory and stem cell-like memory cells. This record belongs to a study of beta chain features in type 1 diabetes. General study points: HLA effects on TCRB rearrangement stayed unresolved here. Patients with type 1 diabetes carried fewer insertions and had more deletions at their VDJ junctions.

The sample comprised naive CD4+ T cells from blood. The source of this sequence is a man between 18 and 35 years old in good health. V is TRBV7-7 and J is TRBJ2-1; D is possibly TRBD2 (5 bases). The CDR3 bases are TGTGCTAGCAGCTTAGGTTCAGCGGACAATGAGCAGTTCTTC. This gives the protein CASSLGSADNEQFF.